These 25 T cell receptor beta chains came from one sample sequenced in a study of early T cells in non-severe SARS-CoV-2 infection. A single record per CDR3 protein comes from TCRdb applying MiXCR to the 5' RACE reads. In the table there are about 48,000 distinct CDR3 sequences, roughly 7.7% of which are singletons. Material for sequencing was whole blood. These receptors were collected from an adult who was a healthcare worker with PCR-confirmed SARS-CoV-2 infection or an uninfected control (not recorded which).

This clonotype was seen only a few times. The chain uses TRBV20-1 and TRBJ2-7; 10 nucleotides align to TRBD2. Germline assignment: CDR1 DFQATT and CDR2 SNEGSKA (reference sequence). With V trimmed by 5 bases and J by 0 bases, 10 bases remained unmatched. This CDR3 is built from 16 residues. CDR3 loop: CSALPLAGESSYEQYF. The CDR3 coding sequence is TGCAGTGCTCTTCCGCTAGCGGGGGAGAGCTCCTACGAGCAGTACTTC.

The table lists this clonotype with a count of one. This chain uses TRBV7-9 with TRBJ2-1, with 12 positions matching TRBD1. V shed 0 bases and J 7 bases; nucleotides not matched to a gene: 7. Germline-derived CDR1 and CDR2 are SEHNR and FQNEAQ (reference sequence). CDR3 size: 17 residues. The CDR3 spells CASSLAPGTGGSNEQFF. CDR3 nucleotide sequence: TGTGCCAGCAGCTTAGCGCCCGGGACAGGGGGCTCAAATGAGCAGTTCTTC.

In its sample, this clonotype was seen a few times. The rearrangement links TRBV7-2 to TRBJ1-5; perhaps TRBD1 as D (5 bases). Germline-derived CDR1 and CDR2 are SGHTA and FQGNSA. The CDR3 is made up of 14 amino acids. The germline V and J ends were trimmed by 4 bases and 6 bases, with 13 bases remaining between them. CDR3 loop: CASSSYDSSQPQHF. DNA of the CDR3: TGTGCCAGCAGCTCCTACGACAGTAGTCAGCCCCAGCATTTT.

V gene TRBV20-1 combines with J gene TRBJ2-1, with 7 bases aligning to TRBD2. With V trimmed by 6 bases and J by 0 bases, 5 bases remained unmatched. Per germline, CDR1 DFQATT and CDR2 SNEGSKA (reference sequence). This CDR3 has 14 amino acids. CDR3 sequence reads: CSAGGGSSYNEQFF. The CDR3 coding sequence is TGCAGTGCCGGCGGGGGTAGCTCCTACAATGAGCAGTTCTTC.

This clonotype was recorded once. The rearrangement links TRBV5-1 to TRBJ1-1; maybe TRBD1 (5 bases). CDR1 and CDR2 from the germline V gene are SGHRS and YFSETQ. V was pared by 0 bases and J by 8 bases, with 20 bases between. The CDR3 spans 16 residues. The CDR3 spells CASSLGFVIGGTEAFF. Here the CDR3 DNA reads TGCGCCAGCAGCTTGGGGTTTGTTATTGGAGGGACCGAAGCTTTCTTT.

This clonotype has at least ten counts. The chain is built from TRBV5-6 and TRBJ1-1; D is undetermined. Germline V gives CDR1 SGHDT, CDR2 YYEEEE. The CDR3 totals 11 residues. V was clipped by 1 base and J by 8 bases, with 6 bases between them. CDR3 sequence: CASSLRDEAFF. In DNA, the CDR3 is TGTGCCAGCAGCTTGAGAGACGAAGCTTTCTTT. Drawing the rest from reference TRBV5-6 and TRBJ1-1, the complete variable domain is DAGVTQSPTHLIKTRGQQVTLRCSPKSGHDTVSWYQQALGQGPQFIFQYYEEEERQRGNFPDRFSGHQFPNYSSELNVNALLLGDSALYLCASSLRDEAFFGQGTRLTVV.

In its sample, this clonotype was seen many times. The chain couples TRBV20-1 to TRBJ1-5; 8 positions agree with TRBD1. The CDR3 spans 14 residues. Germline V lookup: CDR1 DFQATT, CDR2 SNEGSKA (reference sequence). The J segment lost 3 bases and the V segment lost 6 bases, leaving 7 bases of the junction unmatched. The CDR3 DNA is TGCAGTGCCCCCGGGACAGGCCCCAATCAGCCCCAGCATTTT. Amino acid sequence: CSAPGTGPNQPQHF.

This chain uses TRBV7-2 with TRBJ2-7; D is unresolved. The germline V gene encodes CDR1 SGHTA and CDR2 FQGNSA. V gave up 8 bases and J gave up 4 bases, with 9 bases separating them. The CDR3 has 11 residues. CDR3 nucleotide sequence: TGTGCCAGCCGAGTAGGGTACGAGCAGTACTTC. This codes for CASRVGYEQYF.

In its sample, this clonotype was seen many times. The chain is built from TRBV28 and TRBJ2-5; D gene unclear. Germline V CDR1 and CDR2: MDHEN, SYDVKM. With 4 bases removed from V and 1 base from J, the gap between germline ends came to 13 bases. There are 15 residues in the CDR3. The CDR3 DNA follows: TGTGCCAGCAGTTCCCTCTATGGGATCCAAGAGACCCAGTACTTC. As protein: CASSSLYGIQETQYF.

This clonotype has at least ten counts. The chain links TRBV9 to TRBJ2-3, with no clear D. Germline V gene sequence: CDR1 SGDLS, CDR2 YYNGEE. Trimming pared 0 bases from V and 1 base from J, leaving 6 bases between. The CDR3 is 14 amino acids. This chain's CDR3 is CASSVEAGTDTQYF. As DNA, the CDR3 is TGTGCCAGCAGCGTAGAAGCCGGCACAGATACGCAGTATTTT.

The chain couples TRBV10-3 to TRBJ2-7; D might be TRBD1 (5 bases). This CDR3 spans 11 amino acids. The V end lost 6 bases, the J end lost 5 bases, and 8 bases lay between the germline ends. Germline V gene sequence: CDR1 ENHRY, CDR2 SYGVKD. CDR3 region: CAISADNEQYF. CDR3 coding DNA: TGTGCCATCAGCGCGGACAACGAGCAGTACTTC.

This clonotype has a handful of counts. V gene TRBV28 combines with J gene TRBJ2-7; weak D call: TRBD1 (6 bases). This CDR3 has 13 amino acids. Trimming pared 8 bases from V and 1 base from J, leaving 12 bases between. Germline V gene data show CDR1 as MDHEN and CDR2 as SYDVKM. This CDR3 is CASLRDKSYEQYF. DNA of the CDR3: TGTGCCAGCCTTCGGGACAAGTCCTACGAGCAGTACTTC.

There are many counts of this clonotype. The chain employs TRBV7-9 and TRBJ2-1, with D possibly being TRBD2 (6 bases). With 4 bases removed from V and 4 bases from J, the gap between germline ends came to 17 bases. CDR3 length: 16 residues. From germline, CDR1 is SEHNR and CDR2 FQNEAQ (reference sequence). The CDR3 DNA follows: TGTGCCAGCAGCTCCACGTTACGGGAGTTATACAATGAGCAGTTCTTC. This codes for CASSSTLRELYNEQFF.

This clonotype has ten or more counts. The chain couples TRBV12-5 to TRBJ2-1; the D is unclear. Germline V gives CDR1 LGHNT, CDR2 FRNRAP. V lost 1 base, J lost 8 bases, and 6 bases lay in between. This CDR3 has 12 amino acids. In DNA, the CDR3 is TGTGCTAGTGGTTTGGGCCAACATGAGCAGTTCTTC. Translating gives CASGLGQHEQFF.

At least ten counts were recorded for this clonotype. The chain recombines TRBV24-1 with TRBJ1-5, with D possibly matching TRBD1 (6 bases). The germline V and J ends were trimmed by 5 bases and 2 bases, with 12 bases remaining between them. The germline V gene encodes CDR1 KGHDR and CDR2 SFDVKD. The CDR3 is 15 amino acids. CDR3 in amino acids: CATSAQGLGNQPQHF. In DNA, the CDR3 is TGTGCCACCAGTGCACAGGGTTTGGGCAATCAGCCCCAGCATTTT.

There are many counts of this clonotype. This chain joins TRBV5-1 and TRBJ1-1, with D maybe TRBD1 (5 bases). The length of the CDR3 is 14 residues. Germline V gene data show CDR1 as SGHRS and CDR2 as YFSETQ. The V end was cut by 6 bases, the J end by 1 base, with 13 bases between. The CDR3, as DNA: TGCGCCAGCAATCAGGGCAGGACGAACACTGAAGCTTTCTTT. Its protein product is CASNQGRTNTEAFF.

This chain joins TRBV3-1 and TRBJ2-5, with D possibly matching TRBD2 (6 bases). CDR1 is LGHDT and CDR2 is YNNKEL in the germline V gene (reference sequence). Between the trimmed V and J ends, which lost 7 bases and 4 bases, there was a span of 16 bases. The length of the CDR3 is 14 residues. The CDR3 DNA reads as TGTGCCAGCACCCCCGGTGTTAGCGGAGAGACCCAGTACTTC. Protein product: CASTPGVSGETQYF.

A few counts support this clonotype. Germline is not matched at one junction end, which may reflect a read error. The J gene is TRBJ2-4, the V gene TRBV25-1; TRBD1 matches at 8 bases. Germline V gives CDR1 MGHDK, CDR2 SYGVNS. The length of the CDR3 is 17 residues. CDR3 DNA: TGTGCCAGCAGTGGACCGGACAGGGACCGAGCCGAAAACATTCAGTACTTC. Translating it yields CASSGPDRDRAENIQYF.

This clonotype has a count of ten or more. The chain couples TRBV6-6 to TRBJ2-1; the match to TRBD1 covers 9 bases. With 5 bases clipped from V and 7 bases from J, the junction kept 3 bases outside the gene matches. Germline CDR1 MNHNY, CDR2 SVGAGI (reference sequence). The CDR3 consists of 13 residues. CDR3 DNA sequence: TGTGCCAGCAGTCAAGGACAGGGGAATGAGCAGTTCTTC. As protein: CASSQGQGNEQFF.

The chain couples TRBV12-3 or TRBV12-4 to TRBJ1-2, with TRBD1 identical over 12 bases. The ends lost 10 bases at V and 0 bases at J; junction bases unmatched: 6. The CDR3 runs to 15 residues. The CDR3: CATEGQGASNYGYTF. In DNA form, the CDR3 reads TGTGCCACCGAGGGACAGGGGGCTTCTAACTATGGCTACACCTTC.

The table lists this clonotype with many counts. The CDR3 is CAWSVSQIVSPLHF. The CDR3 nucleotides are TGTGCCTGGAGTGTTTCCCAGATCGTCTCACCCCTCCACTTT. V and J are TRBV30 and TRBJ1-6; D is unresolved. Trimming removed 0 bases from V and 10 bases from J, with 13 bases in between. Germline V gene data show CDR1 as GTSNPN and CDR2 as SVGIG (reference sequence). The CDR3 loop spans 14 amino acids. Drawing the rest from reference TRBV30 and TRBJ1-6, the complete variable domain is SQTIHQWPATLVQPVGSPLSLECTVEGTSNPNLYWYRQAAGRGLQLLFYSVGIGQISSEVPQNLSASRPQDRQFILSSKKLLLSDSGFYLCAWSVSQIVSPLHFGNGTRLTVT.

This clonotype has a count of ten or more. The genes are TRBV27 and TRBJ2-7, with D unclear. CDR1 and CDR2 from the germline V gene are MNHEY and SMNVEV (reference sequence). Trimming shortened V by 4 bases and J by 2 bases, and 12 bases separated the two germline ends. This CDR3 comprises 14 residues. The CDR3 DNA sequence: TGTGCCAGCAGTTCTGGCGACGGAACCTACGAGCAGTACTTC. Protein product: CASSSGDGTYEQYF.

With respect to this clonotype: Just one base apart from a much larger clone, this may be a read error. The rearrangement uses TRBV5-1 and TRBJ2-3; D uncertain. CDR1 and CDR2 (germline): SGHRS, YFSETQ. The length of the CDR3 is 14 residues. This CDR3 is CAGSLTVGGDTQYF. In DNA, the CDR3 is TGCGCCGGCAGCCTTACTGTGGGTGGTGATACGCAGTATTTT.

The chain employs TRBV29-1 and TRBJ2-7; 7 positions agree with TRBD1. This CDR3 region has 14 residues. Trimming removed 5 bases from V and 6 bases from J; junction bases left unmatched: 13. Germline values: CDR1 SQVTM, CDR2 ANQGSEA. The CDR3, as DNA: TGCAGCGTTATACTCCGGGACAGCTGGATCGAGCAGTACTTC. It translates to CSVILRDSWIEQYF.

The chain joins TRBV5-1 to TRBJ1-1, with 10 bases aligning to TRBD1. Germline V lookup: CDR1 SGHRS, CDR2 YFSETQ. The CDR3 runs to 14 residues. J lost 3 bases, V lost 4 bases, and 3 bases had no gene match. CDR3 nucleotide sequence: TGCGCCAGCAGCCCGACAGGGGGCTACACTGAAGCTTTCTTT. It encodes CASSPTGGYTEAFF.